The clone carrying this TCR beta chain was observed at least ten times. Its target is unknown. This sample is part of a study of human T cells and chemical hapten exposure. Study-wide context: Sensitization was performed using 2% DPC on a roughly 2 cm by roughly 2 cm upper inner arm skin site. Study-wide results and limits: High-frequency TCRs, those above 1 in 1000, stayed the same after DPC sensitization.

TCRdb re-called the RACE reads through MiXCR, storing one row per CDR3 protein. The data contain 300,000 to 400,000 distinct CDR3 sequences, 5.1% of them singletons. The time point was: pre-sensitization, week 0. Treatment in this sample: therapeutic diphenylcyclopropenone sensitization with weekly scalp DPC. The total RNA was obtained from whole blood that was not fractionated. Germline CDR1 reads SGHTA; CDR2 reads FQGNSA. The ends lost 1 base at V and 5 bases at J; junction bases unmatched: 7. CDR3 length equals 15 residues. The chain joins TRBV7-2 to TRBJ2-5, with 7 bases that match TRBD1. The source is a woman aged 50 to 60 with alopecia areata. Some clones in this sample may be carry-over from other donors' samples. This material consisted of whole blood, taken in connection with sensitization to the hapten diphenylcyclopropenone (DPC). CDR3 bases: TGTGCCAGCAGCTTAGACGAGACAGGGTATGAGACCCAGTACTTC. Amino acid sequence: CASSLDETGYETQYF.